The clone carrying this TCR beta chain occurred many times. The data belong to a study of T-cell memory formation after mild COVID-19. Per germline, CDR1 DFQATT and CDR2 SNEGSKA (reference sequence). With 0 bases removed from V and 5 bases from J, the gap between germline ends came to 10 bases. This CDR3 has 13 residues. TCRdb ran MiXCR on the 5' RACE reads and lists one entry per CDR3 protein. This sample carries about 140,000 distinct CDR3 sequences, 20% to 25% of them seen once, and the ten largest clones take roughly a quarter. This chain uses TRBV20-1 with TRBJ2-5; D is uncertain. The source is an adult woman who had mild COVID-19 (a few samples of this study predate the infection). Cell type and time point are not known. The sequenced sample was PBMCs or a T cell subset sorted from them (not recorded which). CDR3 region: CSARDPGWETQYF. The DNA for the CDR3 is TGCAGTGCTAGAGACCCAGGTTGGGAGACCCAGTACTTC.